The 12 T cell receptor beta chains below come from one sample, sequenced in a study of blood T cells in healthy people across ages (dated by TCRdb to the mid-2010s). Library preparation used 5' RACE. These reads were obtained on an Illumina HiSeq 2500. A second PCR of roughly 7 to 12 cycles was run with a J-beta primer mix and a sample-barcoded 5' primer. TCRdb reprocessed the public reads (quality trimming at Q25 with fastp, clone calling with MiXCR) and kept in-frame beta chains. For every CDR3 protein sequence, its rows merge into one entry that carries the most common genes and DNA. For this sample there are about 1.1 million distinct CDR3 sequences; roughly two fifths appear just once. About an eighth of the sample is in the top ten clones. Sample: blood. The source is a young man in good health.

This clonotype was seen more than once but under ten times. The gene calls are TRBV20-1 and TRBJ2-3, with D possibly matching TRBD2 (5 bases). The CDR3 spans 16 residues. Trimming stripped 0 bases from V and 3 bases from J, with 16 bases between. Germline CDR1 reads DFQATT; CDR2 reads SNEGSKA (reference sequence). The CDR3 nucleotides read TGCAGTGCTAGAGACGATAGACGAGCGGCGACAGATACGCAGTATTTT. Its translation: CSARDDRRAATDTQYF.

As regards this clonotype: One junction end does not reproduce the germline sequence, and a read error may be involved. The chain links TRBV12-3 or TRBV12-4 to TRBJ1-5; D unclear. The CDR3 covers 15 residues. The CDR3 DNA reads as TGTGCCAGCAGTTTATACAGAGGCTACAATCAGCCCCACCATTTT. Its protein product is CASSLYRGYNQPHHF.

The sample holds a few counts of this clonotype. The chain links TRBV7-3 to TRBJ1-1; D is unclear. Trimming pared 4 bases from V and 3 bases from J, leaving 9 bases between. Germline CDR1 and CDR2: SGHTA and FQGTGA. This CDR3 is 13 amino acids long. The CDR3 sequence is CASSSDTYTEAFF. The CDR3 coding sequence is TGTGCCAGCAGCTCCGACACCTACACTGAAGCTTTCTTT.

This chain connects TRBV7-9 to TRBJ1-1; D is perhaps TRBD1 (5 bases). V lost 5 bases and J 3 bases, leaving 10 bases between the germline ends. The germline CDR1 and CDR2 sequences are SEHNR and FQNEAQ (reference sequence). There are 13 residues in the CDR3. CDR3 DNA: TGTGCCAGCAGCCCCAAAGGGGACACTGAAGCTTTCTTT. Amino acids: CASSPKGDTEAFF.

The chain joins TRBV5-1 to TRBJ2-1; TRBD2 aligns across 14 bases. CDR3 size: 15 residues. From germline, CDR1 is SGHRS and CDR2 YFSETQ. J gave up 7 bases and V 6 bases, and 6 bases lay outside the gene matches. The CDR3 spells CASTARTSGRNEQFF. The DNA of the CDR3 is TGCGCCAGCACCGCACGGACTAGCGGGAGGAATGAGCAGTTCTTC. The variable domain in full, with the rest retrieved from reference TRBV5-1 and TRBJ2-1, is KAGVTQTPRYLIKTRGQQVTLSCSPISGHRSVSWYQQTPGQGLQFLFEYFSETQRNKGNFPGRFSGRQFSNSRSEMNVSTLELGDSALYLCASTARTSGRNEQFFGPGTRLTVL.

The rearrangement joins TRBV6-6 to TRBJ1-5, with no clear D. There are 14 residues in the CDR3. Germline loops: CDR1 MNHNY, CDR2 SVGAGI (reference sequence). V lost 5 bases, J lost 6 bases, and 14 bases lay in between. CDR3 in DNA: TGTGCCAGCAGTATACCGGGAAAAATTCAGCCCCAGCATTTT. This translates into CASSIPGKIQPQHF.

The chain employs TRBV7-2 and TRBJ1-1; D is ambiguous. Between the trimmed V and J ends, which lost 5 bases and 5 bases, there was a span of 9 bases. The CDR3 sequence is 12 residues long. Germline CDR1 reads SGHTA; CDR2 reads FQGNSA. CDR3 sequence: CASSERVTEAFF. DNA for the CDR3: TGTGCCAGCAGCGAGAGGGTTACTGAAGCTTTCTTT.

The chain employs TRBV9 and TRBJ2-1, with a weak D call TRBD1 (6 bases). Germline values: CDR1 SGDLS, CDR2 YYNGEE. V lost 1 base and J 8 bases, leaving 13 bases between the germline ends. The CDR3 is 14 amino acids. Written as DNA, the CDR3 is TGTGCCAGCAGCGTAACCCACAAGGGGGATGAGCAGTTCTTC. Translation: CASSVTHKGDEQFF.

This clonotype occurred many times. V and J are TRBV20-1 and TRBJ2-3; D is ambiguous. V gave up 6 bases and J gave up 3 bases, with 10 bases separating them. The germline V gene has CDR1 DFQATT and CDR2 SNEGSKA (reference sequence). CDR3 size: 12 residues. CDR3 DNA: TGCAGTGCCCACCCCCCGACAGATACGCAGTATTTT. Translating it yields CSAHPPTDTQYF.

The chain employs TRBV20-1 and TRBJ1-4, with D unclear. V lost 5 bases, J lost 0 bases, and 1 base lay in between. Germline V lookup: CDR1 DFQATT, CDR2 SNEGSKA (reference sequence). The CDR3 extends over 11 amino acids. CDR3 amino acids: CSAATNEKLFF. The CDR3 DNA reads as TGCAGTGCTGCAACTAATGAAAAACTGTTTTTT.

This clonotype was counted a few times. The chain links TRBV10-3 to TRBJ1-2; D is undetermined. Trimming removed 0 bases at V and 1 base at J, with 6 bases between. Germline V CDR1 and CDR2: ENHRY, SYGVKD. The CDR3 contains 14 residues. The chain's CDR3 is CAISESPDNYGYTF. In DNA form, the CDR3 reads TGTGCCATCAGTGAGTCGCCAGATAACTATGGCTACACCTTC.

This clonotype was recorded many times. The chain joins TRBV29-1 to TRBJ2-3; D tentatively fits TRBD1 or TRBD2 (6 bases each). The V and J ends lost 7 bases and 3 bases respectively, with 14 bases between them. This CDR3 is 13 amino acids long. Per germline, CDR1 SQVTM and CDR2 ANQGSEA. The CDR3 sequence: CSAYRAGTDTQYF. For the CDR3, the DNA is TGCAGCGCCTACAGGGCGGGAACAGATACGCAGTATTTT.